This passage covers 9 T cell receptor beta chains from one sample sequenced in a study of shared clonotypes between healthy human individuals. Generated by immunoSEQ multiplex PCR, the TCRdb table keeps only in-frame clones and is missing some. The sample has some 2,500,000 clones, 85% to 95% seen once. Sequencing was performed on naive CD4+ T cells from PBMCs. This sample's subset: CD45RA+ positively selected. These receptors were taken from a man younger than 35 in good health. Some clones in this sample may be carry-over from other donors' samples.

The rearrangement joins TRBV27 to TRBJ2-7; weak D call: TRBD2 (5 bases). The CDR3 runs to 15 residues. V was pared by 2 bases and J by 2 bases, with 13 bases between. Germline assignment: CDR1 MNHEY and CDR2 SMNVEV (reference sequence). The chain's CDR3 is CASSLKTTSTYEQYF. The CDR3 DNA is TGTGCCAGCAGTTTAAAGACTACGAGTACCTACGAGCAGTACTTC.

The rearrangement uses TRBV6-1 and TRBJ2-3, with D possibly matching TRBD2 (6 bases). Germline CDR1 reads MNHNS; CDR2 reads SASEGT. This CDR3 has 15 amino acids. The V gene lost 9 bases and the J gene lost 4 bases, with 20 bases spanning the gap. The CDR3 sequence: CASPKVRESPDTQYF. The CDR3 DNA follows: TGTGCCAGTCCTAAGGTCCGGGAGTCGCCAGATACGCAGTATTTT.

This clone was observed once. J is TRBJ2-2 and V is TRBV7-3, with D possibly being TRBD2 (7 bases). The CDR3 is 18 amino acids. V was clipped by 5 bases and J by 2 bases, with 21 bases between them. In germline, CDR1 is SGHTA, CDR2 FQGTGA. CDR3 sequence reads: CASSPHRVGGLNTGELFF. The CDR3 DNA is TGTGCCAGCAGCCCTCACAGGGTTGGGGGACTAAACACCGGGGAGCTGTTTTTT.

The V and J genes are TRBV7-2 and TRBJ2-7; 7 nucleotides match TRBD2. V lost 8 bases, J lost 2 bases, and 9 bases stayed unmatched. From germline, CDR1 is SGHTA and CDR2 FQGNSA. CDR3 size: 14 residues. The CDR3 loop is CASAYEGRAYEQYF. CDR3 nucleotide sequence: TGTGCCAGCGCCTACGAGGGGAGGGCCTACGAGCAGTACTTC.

The CDR3 coding sequence is TGTGCCAGCAGCCTTAGGACTAGCGGGAGTAGTGGCGCCTACAATGAGCAGTTCTTC. Protein sequence: CASSLRTSGSSGAYNEQFF. This rearrangement joins TRBV4-2 to TRBJ2-1, with TRBD2 identical over 13 bases. V was pared by 4 bases and J by 2 bases, with 11 bases of the junction left unmatched. Germline values: CDR1 LGHNA, CDR2 YNFKEQ. The CDR3 loop spans 19 amino acids.

This chain joins TRBV10-3 and TRBJ1-2, with D perhaps TRBD1 (6 bases). Germline assignment: CDR1 ENHRY and CDR2 SYGVKD. The V and J ends lost 2 bases and 8 bases respectively, with 24 bases between them. The CDR3 sequence is 17 residues long. This chain's CDR3 is CAISEPAGARNRYGYTF. Written as DNA, the CDR3 is TGTGCCATCAGTGAGCCTGCGGGGGCGCGCAATAGGTACGGCTACACCTTC.

In DNA form, the CDR3 reads TGTGCCAGCGGGTGGGCCGGTGGGAACACTGAAGCTTTCTTT. Amino acid sequence: CASGWAGGNTEAFF. The V and J genes are TRBV6-6 and TRBJ1-1, with unresolved D. The germline gives CDR1 MNHNY, CDR2 SVGAGI (reference sequence). The CDR3 covers 14 residues. With 8 bases removed from V and 1 base from J, the gap between germline ends came to 14 bases.

The chain recombines TRBV7-3 with TRBJ2-7; D gene uncertain. The CDR3 is made up of 13 amino acids. Germline V gene sequence: CDR1 SGHTA, CDR2 FQGTGA. V lost 5 bases, J lost 0 bases, and 8 bases lay in between. CDR3 loop: CASSLNPSYEQYF. The CDR3 coding sequence is TGTGCCAGCAGCCTGAACCCCTCCTACGAGCAGTACTTC.

This sequence joins TRBV7-6 and TRBJ2-7, with 7 nucleotides matching TRBD1. With 7 bases clipped from V and 5 bases from J, the junction kept 11 bases outside the gene matches. This CDR3 contains 14 residues. Germline V lookup: CDR1 SGHVS, CDR2 FNYEAQ. CDR3 DNA sequence: TGTGCCAGCAAAGCGAAAGACAGGGCGGACGAGCAGTACTTC. The encoded protein is CASKAKDRADEQYF.